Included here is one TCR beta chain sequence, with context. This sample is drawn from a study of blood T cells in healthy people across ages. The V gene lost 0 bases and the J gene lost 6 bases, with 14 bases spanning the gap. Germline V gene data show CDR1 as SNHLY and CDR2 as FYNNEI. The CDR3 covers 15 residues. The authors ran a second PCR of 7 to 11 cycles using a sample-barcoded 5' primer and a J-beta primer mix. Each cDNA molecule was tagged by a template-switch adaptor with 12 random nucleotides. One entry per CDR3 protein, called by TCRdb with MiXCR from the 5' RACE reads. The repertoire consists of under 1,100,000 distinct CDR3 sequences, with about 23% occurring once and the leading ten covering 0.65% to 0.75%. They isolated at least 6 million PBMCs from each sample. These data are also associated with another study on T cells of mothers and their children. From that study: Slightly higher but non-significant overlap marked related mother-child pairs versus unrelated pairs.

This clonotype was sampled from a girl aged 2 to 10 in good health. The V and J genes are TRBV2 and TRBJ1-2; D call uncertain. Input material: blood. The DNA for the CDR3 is TGTGCCAGCAGTGAAGCCCACACAGTGTCGGATGGCTACACCTTC. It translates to CASSEAHTVSDGYTF.